This TCR beta chain was sequenced in a study of technical replicates of blood from a handful of donors. The table came from immunoSEQ multiplex PCR; TCRdb's copy has only in-frame clones and leaves some out. The sample lists fewer than 100,000 clones, about nine tenths occurring once. A single count supports this clone. The V end lost 2 bases, the J end lost 7 bases, and 21 bases lay between the germline ends. CDR3 size: 17 residues. Germline CDR1 SGHTA, CDR2 FQGNSA. V gene TRBV7-2 combines with J gene TRBJ2-1; TRBD2 is a possible D gene (7 bases). The source is a human donor in good health. The sample comprised T cells isolated from PBMCs. For the CDR3, the DNA is TGTGCCAGCAGCTTATGGGGGGGCGCGGAGTTGTGGAATGAGCAGTTCTTC. It specifies CASSLWGGAELWNEQFF.